Shown below are 7 T cell receptor beta chains from a single sample sequenced in a study of CD8 T cells in Susac syndrome. The RNA input was about 0.5 to 1 ug, and it was reverse transcribed with random hexamers. Using its own MiXCR run on the immunoSEQ multiplex PCR reads, TCRdb lists one record per CDR3 protein. Of 75,000 to 80,000 distinct CDR3 sequences listed, less than 95% are singletons. Material for sequencing was CD8+ T cells from PBMCs. These receptors were obtained from a human donor with Susac syndrome.

This sequence joins TRBV3-1 and TRBJ1-3; D may be TRBD1 (5 bases). CDR1 LGHDT and CDR2 YNNKEL come from the germline V gene (reference sequence). The V gene lost 0 bases and the J gene lost 5 bases, with 17 bases spanning the gap. This CDR3 has 17 residues. The CDR3 nucleotides are TGTGCCAGCAGCCAAGACGGGGCTTCGGGACGAAGAAACACCATATATTTT. It codes for CASSQDGASGRRNTIYF.

The chain uses TRBV19 and TRBJ1-2, with D possibly being TRBD1 (5 bases). The CDR3 covers 13 residues. Trimming removed 3 bases at V and 4 bases at J, with 9 bases between. Germline lookup yields CDR1 LNHDA and CDR2 SQIVND (reference sequence). The CDR3, as DNA: TGTGCCAGTAGTATTACAGGTTTCTATGGCTACACCTTC. This encodes CASSITGFYGYTF.

The rearrangement uses TRBV7-9 and TRBJ2-1, with D unresolved. Germline assignment: CDR1 SEHNR and CDR2 FQNEAQ (reference sequence). Trimming removed 5 bases at V and 0 bases at J, with 11 bases between. CDR3 length equals 15 residues. The CDR3 DNA is TGTGCCAGCAGCAACGGTCCCTACTCCTACAATGAGCAGTTCTTC. It translates to CASSNGPYSYNEQFF. Full variable domain (outside the CDR3, taken from reference TRBV7-9 and TRBJ2-1): DTGVSQNPRHKITKRGQNVTFRCDPISEHNRLYWYRQTLGQGPEFLTYFQNEAQLEKSRLLSDRFSAERPKGSFSTLEIQRTEQGDSAMYLCASSNGPYSYNEQFFGPGTRLTVL.

The CDR3 spells CASSLRSGQGVGEQYF. CDR3 sequence (DNA): TGTGCCAGCAGCTTAAGGAGCGGACAGGGGGTAGGGGAGCAGTACTTC. The rearrangement links TRBV7-6 to TRBJ2-7, with 10 bases fitting TRBD1. The V and J ends lost 2 bases and 7 bases, in that order; junction bases with no gene match: 11. Germline CDR1 is SGHVS and CDR2 is FNYEAQ. This CDR3 spans 16 amino acids.

The chain is built from TRBV20-1 and TRBJ1-2; no clear D. There are 13 residues in the CDR3. Germline values: CDR1 DFQATT, CDR2 SNEGSKA (reference sequence). V lost 6 bases and J 0 bases, leaving 11 bases between the germline ends. The CDR3 nucleotides read TGCAGTGCCCCGGGGAGTCCTAACTATGGCTACACCTTC. It specifies CSAPGSPNYGYTF.

This clonotype appeared a single time. The V call is TRBV20-1, the J call TRBJ2-3; D perhaps matches TRBD2 (5 bases). With 2 bases removed from V and 4 bases from J, the gap between germline ends came to 7 bases. Looked up from germline, CDR1 is DFQATT and CDR2 is SNEGSKA (reference sequence). The CDR3 is made up of 12 amino acids. The CDR3 sequence is CSARLASDTQYF. CDR3 DNA sequence: TGCAGTGCTAGACTAGCTTCAGATACGCAGTATTTT.

J is TRBJ2-7 and V is TRBV7-9; 10 nucleotides line up with TRBD1. V lost 1 base, J lost 1 base, and 1 base stayed unmatched. Germline V gene lookup returns CDR1 SEHNR and CDR2 FQNEAQ (reference sequence). CDR3 length equals 15 residues. The CDR3 loop is CASSLGTGGSYEQYF. Written as DNA, the CDR3 is TGTGCCAGCAGCTTAGGGACAGGGGGTTCCTACGAGCAGTACTTC.